The 17 T cell receptor beta chains below were found in one sample sequenced in a study of blood T cell repertoires in COVID-19. Assay used: immunoSEQ multiplex PCR; TCRdb lists only in-frame clones, some missing. Found here are about 82,000 clones, around 78% of them singletons; the top ten hold just over 35%. The sequenced material came from peripheral blood. The source is a man in his sixties with COVID-19, enrolled during active disease.

This chain links TRBV12-5 with TRBJ2-5, with unresolved D. The V end lost 1 base, the J end lost 5 bases, and 11 bases lay between the germline ends. In germline, CDR1 is LGHNT, CDR2 FRNRAP. This CDR3 region has 14 residues. DNA for the CDR3: TGTGCTAGTGGTTTGGGGCCAGCCGGGGAGACCCAGTACTTC. Protein: CASGLGPAGETQYF.

V and J are TRBV11-1 and TRBJ2-7; D is perhaps TRBD2 (7 bases). Germline V gene lookup returns CDR1 SGHAT and CDR2 FQDESV (reference sequence). There are 16 residues in the CDR3. The V end was cut by 0 bases, the J end by 6 bases, with 18 bases between. The CDR3 loop reads CASSLAGGPGPLEQYF. Written as DNA, the CDR3 is TGTGCCAGCAGCTTAGCGGGGGGGCCAGGGCCCCTCGAGCAGTACTTC.

The chain employs TRBV2 and TRBJ1-1; 8 bases agree with TRBD1. The germline gives CDR1 SNHLY, CDR2 FYNNEI. The V gene end was trimmed by 10 bases and the J gene end by 1 base; junction bases not matched to a gene: 2. CDR3 size: 12 residues. CDR3 DNA sequence: TGTGCCAAGACAGGGGAGAACACTGAAGCTTTCTTT. It specifies CAKTGENTEAFF.

V gene TRBV3-1 (or the pseudogene TRBV3-2) combines with J gene TRBJ2-7, with D perhaps TRBD1 (5 bases). The V gene lost 0 bases and the J gene lost 5 bases, with 17 bases spanning the gap. CDR1 and CDR2 (germline): LGHDT, YNNKEL (reference sequence). CDR3 size: 16 residues. The CDR3 region is CASSQELLGHRNEQYF. The CDR3 coding sequence is TGTGCCAGCAGCCAAGAATTGCTAGGACACAGAAACGAGCAGTACTTC.

The rearrangement links TRBV5-1 to TRBJ2-3, with D tentatively TRBD1 (5 bases). Trimming left V 4 bases short and J 4 bases short, with 19 bases between. CDR1 is SGHRS, CDR2 YFSETQ, per germline. The CDR3 is 16 residues long. DNA for the CDR3: TGCGCCAGCAGCCCGGATGGGCAGGGTAGGGCAGATACGCAGTATTTT. Amino acids: CASSPDGQGRADTQYF.

J is TRBJ1-2 and V is TRBV7-9; maybe TRBD1 (5 bases). The germline CDR1 and CDR2 sequences are SEHNR and FQNEAQ (reference sequence). The CDR3 contains 17 residues. V lost 1 base and J lost 4, with 19 bases in between. CDR3 in DNA: TGTGCCAGCAGCTTAGGGGAGCGGGGACGGGGACCCTATGGCTACACCTTC. Encoded protein: CASSLGERGRGPYGYTF.

This clone was seen more than once but under ten times. The chain carries TRBV27 and TRBJ2-3; the match to TRBD1 covers 9 bases. V lost 6 bases, J lost 5 bases, and 12 bases stayed unmatched. This CDR3 contains 16 residues. The germline gives CDR1 MNHEY, CDR2 SMNVEV (reference sequence). This chain's CDR3 is CASRYRRDRDQDTQYF. As DNA, the CDR3 is TGTGCCAGCAGGTACCGCCGGGACAGGGACCAAGATACGCAGTATTTT.

The rearrangement joins TRBV24-1 to TRBJ2-2; TRBD2 aligns across 13 bases. Trimming removed 3 bases from V and 6 bases from J; junction bases left unmatched: 6. Germline CDR1 and CDR2: KGHDR and SFDVKD. The CDR3 totals 17 residues. The CDR3 DNA reads as TGTGCCACCAGTGATGTAGGACTAGCGGGAGCACCCGGGGAGCTGTTTTTT. This codes for CATSDVGLAGAPGELFF.

V gene TRBV14 combines with J gene TRBJ1-1; TRBD1 matches at 8 bases. Germline V lookup: CDR1 SGHDN, CDR2 FVKESK. The ends lost 6 bases at V and 4 bases at J; junction bases unmatched: 7. The CDR3 has 14 amino acids. CDR3: CASRATGGGTEAFF. The CDR3 coding sequence is TGTGCCAGCAGAGCAACAGGGGGGGGCACTGAAGCTTTCTTT.

V and J are TRBV6-1 and TRBJ2-6; D ambiguous. Between the trimmed V and J ends, which lost 4 bases and 0 bases, there was a span of 10 bases. The germline CDR1 and CDR2 sequences are MNHNS and SASEGT. The CDR3 is 16 residues long. The CDR3 DNA follows: TGTGCCAGCAGTGGAAGACTGAACTCTGGGGCCAACGTCCTGACTTTC. It is translated as CASSGRLNSGANVLTF.

The chain is built from TRBV10-3 and TRBJ1-2, with 7 positions matching TRBD1. The germline gives CDR1 ENHRY, CDR2 SYGVKD. V was clipped by 0 bases and J by 7 bases; unmatched bases: 8. CDR3 length: 15 residues. DNA of the CDR3: TGTGCCATCAGTGAGTCCCGACAGGGAGGTGGTGGCTACACCTTC. Translating gives CAISESRQGGGGYTF.

The chain carries TRBV9 and TRBJ2-3, with 11 nucleotides matching TRBD1. The CDR3 totals 17 residues. Germline V gives CDR1 SGDLS, CDR2 YYNGEE. V was pared by 1 base and J by 2 bases, with 6 bases of the junction left unmatched. This CDR3 is CASSVLGQGGFTDTQYF. Written as DNA, the CDR3 is TGTGCCAGCAGCGTACTGGGACAGGGGGGTTTCACAGATACGCAGTATTTT.

The chain carries TRBV12-3 or TRBV12-4 and TRBJ1-5; D perhaps matches TRBD1 (5 bases). This CDR3 is built from 13 residues. Trimming took 5 bases from V and 4 from J, leaving 9 bases between them. CDR3 sequence reads: CASSQTGNQPQHF. The CDR3 DNA is TGTGCCAGCAGTCAAACAGGTAATCAGCCCCAGCATTTT.

Only one count was recorded for this clone. V and J are TRBV7-2 and TRBJ2-2, with a tentative D call TRBD1 (5 bases). The CDR3 is 18 residues long. V shed 1 base and J shed 0 bases, with 15 bases lying between them. CDR1 is SGHTA and CDR2 is FQGNSA in the germline V gene. DNA of the CDR3: TGTGCCAGCAGCTTAGGGGGCCCCGCCTCCGCGAACACCGGGGAGCTGTTTTTT. Translating gives CASSLGGPASANTGELFF.

This rearrangement joins TRBV18 to TRBJ2-3, with TRBD1 matching over 7 bases. V was pared by 4 bases and J by 2 bases, with 3 bases of the junction left unmatched. The CDR3 covers 14 residues. Looked up from germline, CDR1 is KGHSH and CDR2 is LQKENI. This CDR3 is CASSLGTDTDTQYF. DNA for the CDR3: TGTGCCAGCTCACTAGGGACAGACACAGATACGCAGTATTTT.

The gene calls are TRBV7-9 and TRBJ1-1; D is uncertain. CDR3 length: 18 amino acids. Germline CDR1 reads SEHNR; CDR2 reads FQNEAQ (reference sequence). Deletions cut 1 base from V and 1 base from J, with 19 bases between. This CDR3 reads CASSLVGWADRRNTEAFF. CDR3 in DNA: TGTGCCAGCAGCTTAGTTGGTTGGGCAGATAGAAGGAACACTGAAGCTTTCTTT.

The table lists this clone with a few counts. The V call is TRBV4-1, the J call TRBJ1-1; D uncertain. This CDR3 is built from 14 residues. Looked up from germline, CDR1 is MGHRA and CDR2 is YSYEKL. V was cut by 5 bases and J by 1 base, with 11 bases left in between. As DNA, the CDR3 is TGCGCCAGCAGCGGGCCTCTCAAGAACACTGAAGCTTTCTTT. Translated: CASSGPLKNTEAFF.